This note documents a single TCR beta chain sequence. The data were obtained in a study of sequential checkpoint blockade in melanoma. Generated by immunoSEQ multiplex PCR, the TCRdb table keeps only in-frame clones and is missing some. In the table there are 6,000 or so clones, 48% of which are singletons. From germline, CDR1 is SEHNR and CDR2 FQNEAQ (reference sequence). The CDR3 sequence is 15 residues long. Trimming took off 2 bases at V and 7 bases at J, with 15 bases between the two ends. The treatment here: randomized to nivolumab then ipilimumab (arm A) or the reverse (arm B). Patients had received no earlier DNA-damaging chemotherapy. From thawed PBMCs, live CD3+CD8+ cells negative for CD19 and CD56 were sorted.

The sequences come from CD8+ T cells sorted from blood (inferred from file names), collected from a patient given nivolumab and ipilimumab in sequence. The clonotype was recovered from a human patient with melanoma. Some clones in this sample may be carry-over from other donors' samples. The J gene is TRBJ1-5, the V gene TRBV7-9; a weak D match, TRBD1 (6 bases). The CDR3 loop reads CASSLSAGVGQPQHF. The CDR3 region has the DNA TGTGCCAGCAGCTTATCGGCAGGGGTCGGGCAGCCCCAGCATTTT.